One sample yielded the 6 T cell receptor beta chains listed below, sequenced in a study of blood T cells in healthy people across ages. It was with a sample-barcoded 5' primer and a J-beta primer mix that a second PCR of about 6 to 12 cycles was run. TCRdb analysed the 5' RACE reads with MiXCR anew, one entry per CDR3 protein. This sample yields about 1.8 million distinct CDR3 sequences, of which roughly 52% are seen a single time; less than 2.5% belongs to the top ten. Sequenced: blood. Receptor source: a woman aged 40-49 years in good health.

V and J are TRBV12-3 or TRBV12-4 and TRBJ2-5, with a weak D call TRBD1 (6 bases). With 5 bases removed from V and 3 bases from J, the gap between germline ends came to 16 bases. The CDR3 totals 15 residues. CDR3 protein: CASSPDSRGKETQYF. CDR3 nucleotides: TGTGCCAGCAGTCCTGATTCCAGGGGTAAAGAGACCCAGTACTTC.

This clonotype has just a few counts. The V and J genes are TRBV5-1 and TRBJ2-1; D is possibly TRBD2 (7 bases). Trimming pared 4 bases from V and 9 bases from J, leaving 23 bases between. The CDR3 runs 16 residues. The germline CDR1 and CDR2 sequences are SGHRS and YFSETQ. CDR3 in DNA: TGCGCCAGCAGCCTACCCTGGGGGGGGGCCTCTATTGAGCAGTTCTTC. It encodes CASSLPWGGASIEQFF. Supplemented by reference TRBV5-1 and TRBJ2-1, the full variable domain reads KAGVTQTPRYLIKTRGQQVTLSCSPISGHRSVSWYQQTPGQGLQFLFEYFSETQRNKGNFPGRFSGRQFSNSRSEMNVSTLELGDSALYLCASSLPWGGASIEQFFGPGTRLTVL.

The genes are TRBV25-1 and TRBJ2-3; 8 bases are shared with TRBD1. CDR1 and CDR2 from the germline V gene are MGHDK and SYGVNS. The CDR3 sequence is 15 residues long. The trim removed 5 bases at V and 2 bases at J, leaving 6 bases unmatched. The CDR3 sequence is CASSFGRGLTDTQYF. The CDR3 nucleotides read TGTGCCAGCAGTTTTGGCAGGGGGCTCACAGATACGCAGTATTTT.

As to this clonotype: One junction end does not reproduce the germline sequence, and a read error may be involved. This rearrangement joins TRBV7-7 to TRBJ2-5; D might be TRBD2 (6 bases). The CDR3 covers 15 residues. Germline loops: CDR1 SSHAT, CDR2 FNYEAQ (reference sequence). CDR3 sequence reads: CASSLDGGDQETQYF. Here the CDR3 DNA reads TGTGCTAGCAGCTTAGACGGGGGAGACCAAGAGACCCAGTACTTC.

This clonotype was counted between two and nine times. V gene TRBV4-3 combines with J gene TRBJ1-5, with D possibly being TRBD1 (6 bases). The CDR3 totals 20 residues. The V gene's germline CDR1 is LGHNA and CDR2 YSLEER. With 1 base removed from V and 0 bases from J, the gap between germline ends came to 22 bases. CDR3 in amino acids: CASSQGYGTNDLYSNQPQHF. The DNA for the CDR3 is TGCGCCAGCAGCCAAGGATACGGGACAAATGATCTATATAGCAATCAGCCCCAGCATTTT.

V usage is TRBV6-1 and J usage is TRBJ1-6, with D perhaps matching TRBD1 (5 bases). The CDR3 has 12 amino acids. Germline V lookup: CDR1 MNHNS, CDR2 SASEGT. Trimming stripped 9 bases from V and 11 bases from J, with 14 bases between. The CDR3 spells CARGRTPTPLHF. The CDR3 DNA follows: TGTGCCAGGGGACGGACGCCGACACCCCTCCACTTT.